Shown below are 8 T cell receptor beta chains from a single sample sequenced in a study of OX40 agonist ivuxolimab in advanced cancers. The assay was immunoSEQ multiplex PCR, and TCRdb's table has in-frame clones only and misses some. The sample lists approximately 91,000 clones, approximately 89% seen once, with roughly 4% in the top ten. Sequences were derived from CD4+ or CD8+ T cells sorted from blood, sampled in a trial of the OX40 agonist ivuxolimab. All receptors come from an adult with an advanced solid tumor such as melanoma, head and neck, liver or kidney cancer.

DNA for the CDR3: TGTGCCAGCAGAAACGGACAGGGTACCTACGAGCAGTACGTC. It yields the protein CASRNGQGTYEQYV. The J gene is TRBJ2-7, the V gene TRBV6-6, with TRBD1 matching 8 bases. This CDR3 is built from 14 residues. V trimming: 6 bases; J trimming: 2 bases; junction bases outside the gene matches: 6. Germline-derived CDR1 and CDR2 are MNHNY and SVGAGI (reference sequence).

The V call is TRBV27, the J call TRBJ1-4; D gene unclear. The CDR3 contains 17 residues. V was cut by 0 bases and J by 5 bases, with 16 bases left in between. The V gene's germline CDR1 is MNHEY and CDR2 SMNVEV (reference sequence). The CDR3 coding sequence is TGTGCCAGCAGTTTATCTTTCCCGGCAGGAGAGAATGAAAAACTGTTTTTT. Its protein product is CASSLSFPAGENEKLFF.

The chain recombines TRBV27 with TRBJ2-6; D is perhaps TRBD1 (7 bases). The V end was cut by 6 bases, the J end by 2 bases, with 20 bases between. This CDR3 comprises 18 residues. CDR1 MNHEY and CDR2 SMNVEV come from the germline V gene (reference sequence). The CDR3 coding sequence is TGTGCCAGCAGCCCGATCCTTCCAGGGGGGCCTGGGGCCAACGTCCTGACTTTC. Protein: CASSPILPGGPGANVLTF.

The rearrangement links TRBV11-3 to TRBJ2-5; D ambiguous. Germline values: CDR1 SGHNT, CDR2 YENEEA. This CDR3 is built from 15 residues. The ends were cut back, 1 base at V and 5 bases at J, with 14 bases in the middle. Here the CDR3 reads CASSLGPLDGETQYF. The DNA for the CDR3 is TGTGCCAGCAGCTTAGGGCCCCTAGATGGGGAGACCCAGTACTTC. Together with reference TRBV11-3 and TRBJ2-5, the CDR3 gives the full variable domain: EAGVVQSPRYKIIEKKQPVAFWCNPISGHNTLYWYLQNLGQGPELLIRYENEEAVDDSQLPKDRFSAERLKGVDSTLKIQPAELGDSAVYLCASSLGPLDGETQYFGPGTRLLVL.

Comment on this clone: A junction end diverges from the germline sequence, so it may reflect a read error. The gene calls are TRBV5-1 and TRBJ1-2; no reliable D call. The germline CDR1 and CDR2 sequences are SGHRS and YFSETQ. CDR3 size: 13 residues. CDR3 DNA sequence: TGTGCCAGCAGCCCTGTCGGGAGGACTAGCTACACCTTC. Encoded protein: CASSPVGRTSYTF.

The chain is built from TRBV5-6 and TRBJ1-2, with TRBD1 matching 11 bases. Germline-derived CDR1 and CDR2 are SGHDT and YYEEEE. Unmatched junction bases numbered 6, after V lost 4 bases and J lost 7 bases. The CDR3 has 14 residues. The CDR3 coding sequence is TGTGCCAGCAGCACAGGACAGGGGGCTGGTGGCTACACCTTC. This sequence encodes CASSTGQGAGGYTF.

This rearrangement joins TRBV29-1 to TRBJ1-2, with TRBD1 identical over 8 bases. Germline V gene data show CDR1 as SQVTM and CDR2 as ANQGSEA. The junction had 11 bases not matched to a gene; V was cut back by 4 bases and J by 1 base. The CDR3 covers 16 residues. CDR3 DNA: TGCAGCGTTGTTCAGGGACAGGCAACCCTTAACTATGGCTACACCTTC. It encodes CSVVQGQATLNYGYTF. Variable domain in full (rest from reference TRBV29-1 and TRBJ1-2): SAVISQKPSRDICQRGTSLTIQCQVDSQVTMMFWYRQQPGQSLTLIATANQGSEATYESGFVIDKFPISRPNLTFSTLTVSNMSPEDSSIYLCSVVQGQATLNYGYTFGSGTRLTVV.

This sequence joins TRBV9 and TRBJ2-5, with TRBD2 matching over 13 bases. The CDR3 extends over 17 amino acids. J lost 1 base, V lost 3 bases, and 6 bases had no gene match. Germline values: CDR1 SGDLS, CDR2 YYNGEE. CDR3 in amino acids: CASSGRTSGSRQETQYF. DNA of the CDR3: TGTGCCAGCAGCGGAAGGACTAGCGGGAGTCGCCAAGAGACCCAGTACTTC.